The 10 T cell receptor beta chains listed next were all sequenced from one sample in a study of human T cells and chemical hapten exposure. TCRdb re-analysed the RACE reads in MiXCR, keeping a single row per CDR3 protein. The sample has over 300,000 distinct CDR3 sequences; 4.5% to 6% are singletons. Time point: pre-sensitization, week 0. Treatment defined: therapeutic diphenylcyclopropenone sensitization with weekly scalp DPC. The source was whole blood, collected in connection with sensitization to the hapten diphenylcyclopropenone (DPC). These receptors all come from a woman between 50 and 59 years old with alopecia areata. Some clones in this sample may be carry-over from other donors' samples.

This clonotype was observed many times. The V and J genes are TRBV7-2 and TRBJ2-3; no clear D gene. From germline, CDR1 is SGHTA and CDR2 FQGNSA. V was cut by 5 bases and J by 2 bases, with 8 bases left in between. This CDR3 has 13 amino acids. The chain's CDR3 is CASSRSYTDTQYF. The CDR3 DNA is TGTGCCAGCAGCCGCAGTTACACAGATACGCAGTATTTT.

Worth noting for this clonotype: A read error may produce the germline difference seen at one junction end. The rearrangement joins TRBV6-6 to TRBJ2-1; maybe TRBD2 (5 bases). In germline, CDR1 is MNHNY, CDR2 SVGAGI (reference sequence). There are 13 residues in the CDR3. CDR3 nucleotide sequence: TGTGCCTGCAGTTCCGGGGTCCCATATGAGCAGTTCTTC. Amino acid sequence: CACSSGVPYEQFF.

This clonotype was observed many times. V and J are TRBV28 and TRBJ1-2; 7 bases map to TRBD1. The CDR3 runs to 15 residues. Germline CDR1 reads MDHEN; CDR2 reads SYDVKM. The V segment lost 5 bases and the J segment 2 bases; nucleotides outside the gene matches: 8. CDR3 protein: CASSMTGFGNYGYTF. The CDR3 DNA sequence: TGTGCCAGCAGTATGACAGGGTTCGGGAACTATGGCTACACCTTC.

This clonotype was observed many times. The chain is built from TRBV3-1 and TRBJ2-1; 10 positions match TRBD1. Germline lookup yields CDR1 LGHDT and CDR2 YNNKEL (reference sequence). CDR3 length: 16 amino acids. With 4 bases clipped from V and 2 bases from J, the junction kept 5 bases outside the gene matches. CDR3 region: CASSPWTGGAYNEQFF. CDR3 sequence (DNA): TGTGCCAGCAGCCCTTGGACAGGGGGAGCCTACAATGAGCAGTTCTTC.

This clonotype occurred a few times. The CDR3 DNA sequence: TGTGCCAGCAGTTTGTCGGGACAGGGGACTGGGGCCAACGTCCTGACTTTC. This encodes CASSLSGQGTGANVLTF. The chain is built from TRBV12-3 or TRBV12-4 and TRBJ2-6; 10 bases are shared with TRBD1. This CDR3 spans 17 amino acids. Unmatched junction bases numbered 4, after V lost 3 bases and J lost 2 bases.

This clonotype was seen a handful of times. In nucleotides, the CDR3 is TGTGCCAGCAGCTTATCGTACCAAGAGACCCAGTACTTC. As protein: CASSLSYQETQYF. The chain links TRBV7-2 to TRBJ2-5, with no clear D. Germline loops: CDR1 SGHTA, CDR2 FQGNSA. Trimming stripped 2 bases from V and 0 bases from J, with 4 bases between. The CDR3 length is 13 residues.

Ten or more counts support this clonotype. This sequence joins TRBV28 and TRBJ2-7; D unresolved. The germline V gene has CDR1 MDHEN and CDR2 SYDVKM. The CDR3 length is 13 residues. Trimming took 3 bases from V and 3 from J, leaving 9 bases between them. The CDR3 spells CASSLAGRYEQYF. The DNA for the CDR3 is TGTGCCAGCAGTTTGGCCGGGCGCTACGAGCAGTACTTC.

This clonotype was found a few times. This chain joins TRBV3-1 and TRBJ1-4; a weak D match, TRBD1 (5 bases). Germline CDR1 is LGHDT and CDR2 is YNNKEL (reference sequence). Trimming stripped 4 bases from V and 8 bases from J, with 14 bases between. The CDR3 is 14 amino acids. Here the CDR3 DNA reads TGTGCCAGCAGCCCAGGGAATTTCCGCGAAAAACTGTTTTTT. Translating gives CASSPGNFREKLFF.

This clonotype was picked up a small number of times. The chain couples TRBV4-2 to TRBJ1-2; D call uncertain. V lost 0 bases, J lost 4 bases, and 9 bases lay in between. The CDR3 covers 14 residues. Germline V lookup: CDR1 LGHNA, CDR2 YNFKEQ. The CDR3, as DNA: TGTGCCAGCAGCCAAGATCTAACAGCCTATGGCTACACCTTC. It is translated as CASSQDLTAYGYTF.

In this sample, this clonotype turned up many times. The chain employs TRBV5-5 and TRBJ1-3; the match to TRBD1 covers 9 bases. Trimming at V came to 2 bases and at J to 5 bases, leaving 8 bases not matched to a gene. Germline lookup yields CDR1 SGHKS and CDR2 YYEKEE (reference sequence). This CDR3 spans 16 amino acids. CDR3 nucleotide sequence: TGTGCCAGCAGCTTAATGGGACAGGGTGTAAGAAACACCATATATTTT. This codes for CASSLMGQGVRNTIYF.